This T cell receptor (beta chain) was sequenced during a study of blood T cell repertoires in COVID-19. This CDR3 is built from 15 residues. The ends were cut back, 6 bases at V and 1 base at J, with 10 bases in the middle. Germline V lookup: CDR1 MGHDK, CDR2 SYGVNS. Living in under 30 US areas, the participants were between roughly 18 and 90 years of age. Membership in each cohort depended on participant-reported clinical history. Either two negative PCRs, clearance, or symptom resolution qualified Cohort 3 donors as recovered. TCRdb's table, derived via immunoSEQ multiplex PCR, lists solely in-frame clones and lacks some. The sample lists about 220,000 clones; roughly nine tenths were seen once.

This sequence originates from a woman in her thirties who had recovered from COVID-19. This chain uses TRBV25-1 with TRBJ2-6; no reliable D call. Sequenced sample: PBMCs or T cells enriched from blood (not recorded which). The CDR3 region is CASSLSLSGANVLTF. The CDR3 DNA reads TGTGCCAGCAGCCTTTCGTTGTCTGGGGCCAACGTCCTGACTTTC.